This record covers a single T cell receptor beta chain. The antigen is unknown. This sample was included in a study of graft-versus-host responses after intestinal transplantation. Germline V CDR1 and CDR2: LGHNA, YNFKEQ. V was clipped by 1 base and J by 4 bases; unmatched bases: 1. There are 15 residues in the CDR3. TCRdb keeps only in-frame clones here, not all; method: immunoSEQ multiplex PCR. This sample carries over 55,000 clones, about 80% of them seen once, and the ten largest clones take about 0.4%. The TCR originated in a human donor who was the organ donor for an intestinal transplant. The source was unstimulated CD4+ T cells sorted from spleen or lymph node cells, collected before transplant. The J gene is TRBJ1-4, the V gene TRBV4-2; TRBD1 agrees at 9 bases. Here the CDR3 reads CASSQVGQGNEKLFF. CDR3 DNA sequence: TGTGCCAGCAGCCAAGTGGGACAGGGTAATGAAAAACTGTTTTTT.